Listed here is a single T cell receptor (beta chain). This entry comes from a study of blood T cell repertoires in COVID-19. Study as a whole: PBMCs, B-cell-depleted T cells, or T cells provided the cDNA or gDNA that made up the material.

The germline CDR1 and CDR2 sequences are MNHEY and SVGEGT. The CDR3 has 17 residues. V was clipped by 2 bases and J by 3 bases; unmatched bases: 7. Original methodology: The assay estimated nucleated cells by amplifying reference gene primers. The assay was immunoSEQ multiplex PCR, and TCRdb's table has in-frame clones only and misses some. V, J and clone size derive from that table, while D and trimming were established from the DNA sequence. The top ten clones hold 2% to 2.5% of a sample with around 110,000 clones, less than 90% of them seen once. V usage is TRBV6-2 or TRBV6-3 and J usage is TRBJ2-2; 9 positions agree with TRBD1. Sequenced sample: peripheral blood. This sequence was found in a man younger than 40 with acute or convalescent COVID-19. The CDR3 nucleotides are TGTGCCAGCAGTTACCGGACAGGGGCCCTTTACACCGGGGAGCTGTTTTTT. Translating gives CASSYRTGALYTGELFF.